Listed here are 11 T cell receptor beta chains from one sample, sequenced in a study of blood T cell repertoires in COVID-19. Sequenced by immunoSEQ multiplex PCR; TCRdb stores in-frame clones only, minus some. Of approximately 330,000 clones in the sample, roughly 89% were seen once. The sequenced sample was PBMCs or T cells enriched from blood (not recorded which). The receptors derive from a woman aged 25 to 39 who had recovered from COVID-19.

J is TRBJ1-2 and V is TRBV28, with 7 bases aligning to TRBD1. Germline-derived CDR1 and CDR2 are MDHEN and SYDVKM. Losses at the gene ends were 5 bases for V and 4 bases for J; bases not matched to a gene: 10. CDR3 size: 15 residues. In DNA form, the CDR3 reads TGTGCCAGCAGTGAACCCGGGACAGTGACCTATGGCTACACCTTC. It yields the protein CASSEPGTVTYGYTF.

The CDR3 spells CASSPSRDIREQFF. CDR3 nucleotide sequence: TGTGCCAGCAGCCCGTCCCGGGACATTCGTGAGCAGTTCTTC. The chain links TRBV7-9 to TRBJ2-1; TRBD1 might be the D (6 bases). V was clipped by 5 bases and J by 9 bases, with 17 bases between them. Germline loops: CDR1 SEHNR, CDR2 FQNEAQ (reference sequence). This CDR3 is 14 amino acids long.

The V gene is TRBV6-5, the J gene TRBJ1-1, with D possibly being TRBD1 (6 bases). V lost 6 bases and J lost 6, with 17 bases in between. The CDR3 has 14 amino acids. Per germline, CDR1 MNHEY and CDR2 SVGAGI. The CDR3 DNA reads TGTGCCAGCAGGGGGTGGACAGCAAGGGCTGAAGCTTTCTTT. Its protein product is CASRGWTARAEAFF.

This chain connects TRBV6-5 to TRBJ1-3; D gene unclear. The CDR3 extends over 16 amino acids. Germline CDR1 MNHEY, CDR2 SVGAGI. V was trimmed by 2 bases and J by 0 bases, leaving 11 bases between them. The CDR3 DNA reads TGTGCCAGCAGTTACGGCGGCAGATACTCTGGAAACACCATATATTTT. Its translation is CASSYGGRYSGNTIYF.

This clone occurred once. The V gene is TRBV11-2, the J gene TRBJ2-7; 8 nucleotides line up with TRBD2. This CDR3 has 16 amino acids. Germline values: CDR1 SGHAT, CDR2 FQNNGV. Germline trimming cut 1 base from V and 6 bases from J; bases unmatched to any gene: 11. In nucleotides, the CDR3 is TGTGCCAGCAGCTTAGGGTCTTCAGCGGGAGAGTTCGAGCAGTACTTC. It yields the protein CASSLGSSAGEFEQYF.

The chain links TRBV19 to TRBJ1-2, with 12 positions matching TRBD1. CDR1 is LNHDA, CDR2 SQIVND, per germline (reference sequence). The V gene end was trimmed by 0 bases and the J gene end by 3 bases; junction bases not matched to a gene: 5. The CDR3 contains 17 residues. The CDR3 reads CASSIDAGTGGYYGYTF. Written as DNA, the CDR3 is TGTGCCAGTAGTATAGACGCCGGGACAGGGGGCTACTATGGCTACACCTTC.

The genes are TRBV5-6 and TRBJ2-3, with TRBD2 matching 10 bases. Germline V gives CDR1 SGHDT, CDR2 YYEEEE. The CDR3 has 16 residues. J gave up 0 bases and V 2 bases, and 3 bases lay outside the gene matches. The CDR3 protein is CASSLGLADSTDTQYF. DNA of the CDR3: TGTGCCAGCAGCTTAGGACTAGCGGATAGCACAGATACGCAGTATTTT.

The chain recombines TRBV4-1 with TRBJ2-5; D is undetermined. Per germline, CDR1 MGHRA and CDR2 YSYEKL. V lost 4 bases, J lost 0 bases, and 12 bases lay in between. This CDR3 has 15 residues. The CDR3 DNA reads as TGCGCCAGCAGCCGTCCTACTCTGTACCAAGAGACCCAGTACTTC. As protein: CASSRPTLYQETQYF.

The chain recombines TRBV5-1 with TRBJ1-4; no firm D call. In germline, CDR1 is SGHRS, CDR2 YFSETQ. The CDR3 is 15 residues long. V lost 4 bases and J lost 7, with 17 bases in between. DNA of the CDR3: TGCGCCAGCAGCATCACTAACCGGTTGGGTGAAAAACTGTTTTTT. Translating gives CASSITNRLGEKLFF. Supplemented by reference TRBV5-1 and TRBJ1-4, the full variable domain reads KAGVTQTPRYLIKTRGQQVTLSCSPISGHRSVSWYQQTPGQGLQFLFEYFSETQRNKGNFPGRFSGRQFSNSRSEMNVSTLELGDSALYLCASSITNRLGEKLFFGSGTQLSVL.

The chain recombines TRBV6-4 with TRBJ1-4; no clear D gene. V lost 3 bases, J lost 8 bases, and 10 bases lay in between. Germline values: CDR1 MRHNA, CDR2 SNTAGT. The CDR3 is 13 amino acids. Here the CDR3 DNA reads TGTGCCAGCAGTGAAGACCCGGGGGAAAAACTGTTTTTT. As protein: CASSEDPGEKLFF.

The chain couples TRBV5-1 to TRBJ1-1; D uncertain. V was trimmed by 2 bases and J by 4 bases, leaving 12 bases between them. Germline V lookup: CDR1 SGHRS, CDR2 YFSETQ. This CDR3 spans 14 amino acids. Written as DNA, the CDR3 is TGCGCCAGCAGCTTTTCTGAAAGAGGCACTGAAGCTTTCTTT. Encoded protein: CASSFSERGTEAFF.